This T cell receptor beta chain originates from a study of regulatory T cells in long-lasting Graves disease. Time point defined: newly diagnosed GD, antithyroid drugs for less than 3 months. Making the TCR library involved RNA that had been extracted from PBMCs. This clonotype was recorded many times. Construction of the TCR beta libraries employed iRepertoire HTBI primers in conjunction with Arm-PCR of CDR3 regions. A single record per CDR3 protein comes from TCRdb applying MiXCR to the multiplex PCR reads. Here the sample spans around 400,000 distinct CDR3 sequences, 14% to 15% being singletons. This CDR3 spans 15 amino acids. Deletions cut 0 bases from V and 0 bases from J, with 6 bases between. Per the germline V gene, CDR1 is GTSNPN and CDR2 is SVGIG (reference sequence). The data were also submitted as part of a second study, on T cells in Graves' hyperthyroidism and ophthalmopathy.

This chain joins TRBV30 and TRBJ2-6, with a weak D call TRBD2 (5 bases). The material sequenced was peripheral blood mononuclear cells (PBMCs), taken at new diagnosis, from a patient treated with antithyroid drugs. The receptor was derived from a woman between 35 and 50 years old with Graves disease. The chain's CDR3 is CAWSVGSSGANVLTF. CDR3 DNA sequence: TGTGCCTGGAGTGTAGGGAGCTCTGGGGCCAACGTCCTGACTTTC.